This note documents a single T cell receptor beta chain sequence. Per the authors' pipeline: Reference gene primer amplification in the assay estimated nucleated cell counts. Repertoires were generated with immunoSEQ multiplex PCR, while TCRdb's copy carries only in-frame clones and drops some. V and J calls plus clone size are reproduced from that table; the DNA served to infer D and trimming. The data contain 110,000 to 150,000 clones, around 89% of them singletons. The sample originates from a study of blood T cell repertoires in COVID-19. Background on the study: Specimens from acute and convalescent COVID-19 originated in the United States, Italy and Spain.

The CDR3 is 16 amino acids. Trimming pared 4 bases from V and 0 bases from J, leaving 13 bases between. Germline assignment: CDR1 MNHEY and CDR2 SVGAGI. The sequenced sample consisted of peripheral blood. This TCR came from a woman aged 55-70 years with active COVID-19. The V gene is TRBV6-5, the J gene TRBJ1-3; D is undetermined. The CDR3 nucleotides are TGTGCCAGCAGTTCCCCCCCGGGGAGCTCTGGAAACACCATATATTTT. This gives the protein CASSSPPGSSGNTIYF.